A single T cell receptor gamma chain is shown here with its context. Which antigen it targets is not known. No base-level quality is on record; no much larger clone is a single base apart. From its cysteine to its phenylalanine, the CDR3 spans 17 amino acids. Left in the record is the CDR3 DNA by itself, 51 bases read in frame from the first base. The germline V gene (reference sequence) supplies CDR1 GITISATS and CDR2 ISYDGTV. Here V drops 0 bases and J drops 8 bases, and the junction holds 7 bases not matched to any gene. The listed sequencing device is Illumina MiSeq. TCRdb recomputed clones from the public reads with CATT; identical DNA rows were then combined. The sample table contains approximately 860 gamma-chain clones; only one count was recorded for about two fifths of them. Roughly 24% of the sample belongs to the ten largest clones. These data are taken from a study of gamma-delta chains in newborns, infants, children (dated by TCRdb to between 2017 and 2020). Study-wide context: According to the study title, microbial exposure causes polyclonal expansion of innate gammadelta T cells right after birth. How innate gammadelta T cell populations in human newborns were shaped by microbial exposure immediately after birth was investigated in the study.

This sequence originates from a child who was a newborn, infant or young child, either healthy, febrile or measles-vaccinated (not recorded which). The chain joins TRGV9 to TRGJP. Here the J gene came from matching the DNA to germline, since TCRdb omits it. Sequenced input: blood. Here the CDR3 is given as CALWEVHHKLGKKIKVF. The sequence in DNA is TGTGCCTTGTGGGAGGTGCATCATAAGTTGGGCAAAAAAATCAAGGTATTT.